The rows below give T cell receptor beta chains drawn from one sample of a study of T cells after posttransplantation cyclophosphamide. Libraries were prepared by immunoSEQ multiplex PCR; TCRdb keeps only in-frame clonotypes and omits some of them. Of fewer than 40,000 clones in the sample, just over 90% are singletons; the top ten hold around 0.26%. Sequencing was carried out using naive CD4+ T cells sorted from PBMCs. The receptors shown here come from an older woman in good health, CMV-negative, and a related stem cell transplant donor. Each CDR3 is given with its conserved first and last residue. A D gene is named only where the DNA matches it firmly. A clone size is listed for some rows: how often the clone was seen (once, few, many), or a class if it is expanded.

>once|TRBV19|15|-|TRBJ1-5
TGTGCCAGTACCCCAACCGGGACACGTAATCAGCCCCAGCATTTT
CASTPTGTRNQPQHF
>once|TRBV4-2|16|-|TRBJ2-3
TGTGCCAGCAGCAACCGGGACTTTGGTGGGACAGATACGCAGTATTTT
CASSNRDFGGTDTQYF
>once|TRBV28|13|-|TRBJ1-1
TGTGCCAGCAGTACCACAGGGAACACTGAAGCTTTCTTT
CASSTTGNTEAFF
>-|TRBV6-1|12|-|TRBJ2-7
TGTGCCAGCAGTGAGCACAGAACCGAGCAGTACTTC
CASSEHRTEQYF
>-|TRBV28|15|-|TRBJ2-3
TGTGCCAGCAGATTAATGGGACTCCGCACAGATACGCAGTATTTT
CASRLMGLRTDTQYF
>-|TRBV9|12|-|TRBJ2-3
TGTGCCAGCAGCGCCCTCACAGATACGCAGTATTTT
CASSALTDTQYF
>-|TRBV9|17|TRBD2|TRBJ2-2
TGTGCCAGCAGCCCACCGTCTAGCGGGGGATACACCGGGGAGCTGTTTTTT
CASSPPSSGGYTGELFF
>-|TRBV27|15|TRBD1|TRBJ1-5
TGTGCCAGCAGGCCCGGCGACAGGGAAGGGCAGCCCCAGCATTTT
CASRPGDREGQPQHF
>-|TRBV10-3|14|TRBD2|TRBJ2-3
TGTGCCATCACTAGCGGGGGGTCCACAGATACGCAGTATTTT
CAITSGGSTDTQYF
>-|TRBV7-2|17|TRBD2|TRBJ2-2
TGTGCCAGCAGCTCTCCAGGACTAGCGGGGGTTCCCCGGGAGCTGTTTTTT
CASSSPGLAGVPRELFF
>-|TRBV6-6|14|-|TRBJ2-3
TGTGCCGGACGCCCTTCAGCGGCCACAGATACGCAGTATTTT
CAGRPSAATDTQYF
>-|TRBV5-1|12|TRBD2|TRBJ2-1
TGCGCCAGCAGCCCCATGGGGGGGAGACCGTTCTTC
CASSPMGGRPFF
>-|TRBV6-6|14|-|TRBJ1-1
TGTGCCAGCAGTTACTATGCAGGCTACACTGAAGCTTTCTTT
CASSYYAGYTEAFF
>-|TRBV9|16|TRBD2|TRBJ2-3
TGTGCCAGCAGCGTAGTTAGCGGGACTAGCACAGATACGCAGTATTTT
CASSVVSGTSTDTQYF